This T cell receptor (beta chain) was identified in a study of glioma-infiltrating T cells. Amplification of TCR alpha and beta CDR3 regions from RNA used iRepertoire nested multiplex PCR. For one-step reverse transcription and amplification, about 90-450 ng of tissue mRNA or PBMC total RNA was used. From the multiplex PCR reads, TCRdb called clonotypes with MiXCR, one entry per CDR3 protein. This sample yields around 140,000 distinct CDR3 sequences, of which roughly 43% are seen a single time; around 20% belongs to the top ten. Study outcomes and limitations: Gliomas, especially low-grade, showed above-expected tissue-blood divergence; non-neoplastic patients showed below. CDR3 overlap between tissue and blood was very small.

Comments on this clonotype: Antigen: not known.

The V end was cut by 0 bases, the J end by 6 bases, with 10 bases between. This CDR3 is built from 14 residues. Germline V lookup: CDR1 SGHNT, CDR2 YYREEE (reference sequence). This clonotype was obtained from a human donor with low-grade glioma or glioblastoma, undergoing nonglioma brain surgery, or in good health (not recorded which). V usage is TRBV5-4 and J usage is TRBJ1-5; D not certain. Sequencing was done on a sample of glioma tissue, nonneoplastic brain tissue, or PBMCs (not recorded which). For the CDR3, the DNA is TGTGCCAGCAGCTTGGCGGGAGGCAGTCAGCCCCAGCATTTT. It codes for CASSLAGGSQPQHF.